The 8 T cell receptor beta chains below come from one sample, sequenced in a study of vaccination effects on CD4 cells after COVID-19. This table comes from immunoSEQ multiplex PCR, and its TCRdb copy is limited to in-frame clones, with some not included. The sample holds tens of thousands of clones, around 74% seen once. Following a roughly 11-day culture, CD4+ T cells were purified. This person's SARS-CoV-2 infection, confirmed by PCR, occurred between March and December 2020. BNT162b2 vaccine or mRNA-1273 vaccine was given to participants in two doses. These receptors have no known antigen. The starting material was CD4+ T cells from PBMCs cultured without peptide, obtained after COVID-19 vaccination. The receptors derive from a human donor who had a prior SARS-CoV-2 infection.

V is TRBV5-1 and J is TRBJ1-6; tentative D call: TRBD1 (6 bases). Germline loops: CDR1 SGHRS, CDR2 YFSETQ. Trimming took 3 bases from V and 14 from J, leaving 21 bases between them. CDR3 length: 15 amino acids. This chain's CDR3 is CASSSTAGVVQALHF. The DNA of the CDR3 is TGCGCCAGCAGCTCCACGGCAGGGGTGGTTCAGGCCCTCCACTTT.

In regard to this clone: The sample contains more than one DNA sequence encoding this CDR3. The chain combines TRBV6-5 with TRBJ1-2; D may be TRBD1 (6 bases). The germline V gene has CDR1 MNHEY and CDR2 SVGAGI. Trimming took off 6 bases at V and 2 bases at J, with 10 bases between the two ends. There are 13 residues in the CDR3. The CDR3 DNA follows: TGTGCCAGCAGCCTCGACAGGAACTATGGCTACACCTTC. This sequence encodes CASSLDRNYGYTF.

The chain combines TRBV7-9 with TRBJ2-5, with TRBD1 matching over 9 bases. CDR3 size: 15 residues. The J segment lost 5 bases and the V segment lost 1 base, leaving 5 bases of the junction unmatched. Germline V lookup: CDR1 SEHNR, CDR2 FQNEAQ (reference sequence). The CDR3 here is CASSLVGQGSETQYF. In DNA form, the CDR3 reads TGTGCCAGCAGCTTAGTGGGACAGGGCTCGGAGACCCAGTACTTC.

The chain is built from TRBV18 and TRBJ2-5; 8 bases fit TRBD2. This CDR3 has 17 amino acids. Germline-derived CDR1 and CDR2 are KGHSH and LQKENI. V was pared by 2 bases and J by 4 bases, with 12 bases of the junction left unmatched. In DNA form, the CDR3 reads TGTGCCAGCTCACCAACGGGGGGGGGCAGTTTCGGAGAGACCCAGTACTTC. It codes for CASSPTGGGSFGETQYF. Full variable domain (rest looked up from reference TRBV18 and TRBJ2-5): NAGVMQNPRHLVRRRGQEARLRCSPMKGHSHVYWYRQLPEEGLKFMVYLQKENIIDESGMPKERFSAEFPKEGPSILRIQQVVRGDSAAYFCASSPTGGGSFGETQYFGPGTRLLVL.

This clone is labeled medium-sized. This chain connects TRBV20-1 to TRBJ1-2, with D uncertain. Germline V gene sequence: CDR1 DFQATT, CDR2 SNEGSKA (reference sequence). Trimming pared 3 bases from V and 11 bases from J, leaving 10 bases between. The CDR3 has 10 amino acids. Written as DNA, the CDR3 is TGCAGTGCTAGCTCTGGGAGGTACACCTTC. It codes for CSASSGRYTF.

The chain recombines TRBV7-8 with TRBJ1-5; TRBD1 matches 8 bases. The V segment lost 1 base and the J segment 5 bases; nucleotides outside the gene matches: 7. The CDR3 sequence is 16 residues long. Germline assignment: CDR1 SGHVS and CDR2 FQNEAQ. The CDR3 coding sequence is TGTGCCAGCAGCTTAGGGACAGGGAGGGATGATCAGCCCCAGCATTTT. This gives the protein CASSLGTGRDDQPQHF. Full variable domain (outside the CDR3, taken from reference TRBV7-8 and TRBJ1-5): GAGVSQSPRYKVAKRGQDVALRCDPISGHVSLFWYQQALGQGPEFLTYFQNEAQLDKSGLPSDRFFAERPEGSVSTLKIQRTQQEDSAVYLCASSLGTGRDDQPQHFGDGTRLSIL.

A single count supports this clone. V is TRBV4-3 and J is TRBJ1-4, with 9 bases lining up with TRBD1. The CDR3 has 14 amino acids. Losses at the gene ends were 1 base for V and 6 bases for J; bases not matched to a gene: 0. The V gene's germline CDR1 is LGHNA and CDR2 YSLEER. CDR3 sequence reads: CASSQGQGDEKLFF. The DNA of the CDR3 is TGCGCCAGCAGCCAAGGACAGGGGGATGAAAAACTGTTTTTT.

The chain links TRBV2 to TRBJ2-5; D may be TRBD2 (5 bases). Trimming shortened V by 6 bases and J by 2 bases, and 7 bases separated the two germline ends. CDR3 size: 12 residues. CDR1 is SNHLY, CDR2 FYNNEI, per germline. CDR3 amino acids: CASRGDQETQYF. CDR3 nucleotide sequence: TGTGCCAGCAGGGGAGATCAAGAGACCCAGTACTTC.